The 22 T cell receptor beta chains below were found in one sample sequenced in a study of naive and memory T cell subsets. Two oligonucleotides, mixed equimolar, formed the beta constant-region primer covering TRBC1 and TRBC2. Ligated cDNA was amplified by four rounds of PCR with nested alpha and beta constant-region primers and SP2. In TCRdb, the UMI-ligation and nested PCR reads were re-called with MiXCR into one record per CDR3 protein. Of roughly 130,000 distinct CDR3 sequences in the sample, 36% were seen once. The specimen sequenced was central memory CD4+ T cells from blood. These receptors originate from a human donor in good health.

The genes are TRBV28 and TRBJ2-7; D remains ambiguous. The CDR3 is made up of 14 amino acids. V was shortened by 8 bases and J by 7 bases, with 21 bases between the two germline ends. Germline V gives CDR1 MDHEN, CDR2 SYDVKM. The CDR3 coding sequence is TGTGCCAGCTCCCTCCGACTTGCCGGCCTAGAGCAGTACTTC. This encodes CASSLRLAGLEQYF.

This clonotype has more than one count but fewer than ten. The chain uses TRBV7-2 and TRBJ2-7; no definite D call. CDR1 SGHTA and CDR2 FQGNSA come from the germline V gene. V gave up 0 bases and J gave up 2 bases, with 11 bases separating them. The CDR3 is made up of 15 amino acids. The CDR3 protein is CASSLASTNAYEQYF. In DNA, the CDR3 is TGTGCCAGCAGCTTAGCCAGTACAAACGCCTACGAGCAGTACTTC.

This chain connects TRBV20-1 to TRBJ1-5; D is undetermined. Germline lookup yields CDR1 DFQATT and CDR2 SNEGSKA (reference sequence). Between the trimmed V and J ends, which lost 6 bases and 4 bases, there was a span of 7 bases. The CDR3 spans 11 residues. The CDR3 here is CSATTNQPQHF. CDR3 nucleotide sequence: TGCAGTGCGACTACTAATCAGCCCCAGCATTTT.

V is TRBV27 and J is TRBJ1-2; D is uncertain. Trimming removed 5 bases at V and 5 bases at J, with 15 bases between. This CDR3 is built from 14 residues. CDR1 and CDR2 from the germline V gene are MNHEY and SMNVEV (reference sequence). CDR3 bases: TGTGCCAGCAGTCCAAGACCCGGCATTTATGGCTACACCTTC. It specifies CASSPRPGIYGYTF.

This clonotype has a handful of counts. The gene calls are TRBV6-5 and TRBJ2-5; D remains ambiguous. V lost 7 bases and J lost 5, with 8 bases in between. This CDR3 comprises 11 residues. Looked up from germline, CDR1 is MNHEY and CDR2 is SVGAGI. The CDR3 region is CASKYFETQYF. CDR3 bases: TGTGCCAGCAAGTACTTTGAGACCCAGTACTTC.

The rearrangement joins TRBV7-9 to TRBJ2-5, with D possibly being TRBD2 (6 bases). Germline V gene data show CDR1 as SEHNR and CDR2 as FQNEAQ (reference sequence). The CDR3 sequence is 14 residues long. V was cut by 3 bases and J by 1 base, with 9 bases left in between. CDR3 loop: CASSLEGPQETQYF. CDR3 coding DNA: TGTGCCAGCAGCTTGGAGGGACCCCAAGAGACCCAGTACTTC.

The V call is TRBV6-2 or TRBV6-3, the J call TRBJ2-1; 10 bases match TRBD2. CDR3 length: 20 amino acids. Germline assignment: CDR1 MNHEY and CDR2 SVGEGT. Trimming cost V 2 bases and J 2 bases; bases outside gene matches: 15. CDR3 DNA: TGTGCCAGCAGTTACGCTTTCGGGCTAGCGGGAGTAAGGACCTACAATGAGCAGTTCTTC. Its protein product is CASSYAFGLAGVRTYNEQFF.

The chain uses TRBV20-1 and TRBJ1-5; no definite D call. Trimming pared 3 bases from V and 0 bases from J, leaving 12 bases between. The CDR3 length is 15 residues. Per germline, CDR1 DFQATT and CDR2 SNEGSKA (reference sequence). CDR3 region: CSASGASYSNQPQHF. The CDR3 coding sequence is TGCAGTGCTAGTGGTGCCAGCTATAGCAATCAGCCCCAGCATTTT.

This chain connects TRBV10-3 to TRBJ2-7; D possibly corresponds to TRBD2 (5 bases). The ends were cut back, 11 bases at V and 3 bases at J, with 20 bases in the middle. This CDR3 has 14 residues. Germline V gene data show CDR1 as ENHRY and CDR2 as SYGVKD. The CDR3 region has the DNA TGTGCCGGCGGGTGCTCTGGAGGAAACTACGAGCAGTACTTC. This sequence encodes CAGGCSGGNYEQYF.

The rearrangement uses TRBV3-2 and TRBJ2-1; the table assigns TRBD2, which was not confirmed against the DNA. TRBV3-2 is noted as a pseudogene. The CDR3 covers 15 residues. DNA of the CDR3: TGTGCCACCCAACCGGGACTAGCGGGACACAATGAGCAGTTCTTC. Translated: CATQPGLAGHNEQFF.

This clonotype is a singleton in its sample. The J gene is TRBJ1-5, the V gene TRBV5-5; TRBD1 agrees at 7 bases. The V and J ends lost 4 bases and 3 bases, in that order; junction bases with no gene match: 10. The length of the CDR3 is 16 residues. Germline V gives CDR1 SGHKS, CDR2 YYEKEE (reference sequence). The CDR3 spells CASSATGFLDNQPQHF. CDR3 nucleotides: TGTGCCAGCAGCGCGACAGGGTTTCTCGACAATCAGCCCCAGCATTTT.

This clonotype was counted between two and nine times. This sequence joins TRBV18 and TRBJ2-7, with D possibly matching TRBD1 (6 bases). From germline, CDR1 is KGHSH and CDR2 LQKENI. The CDR3 has 14 residues. Trimming took off 2 bases at V and 2 bases at J, with 10 bases between the two ends. CDR3 bases: TGTGCCAGCTCACCAAGCGCAGGGGCCTACGAGCAGTACTTC. It specifies CASSPSAGAYEQYF.

The rearrangement links TRBV2 to TRBJ2-1; 7 bases align to TRBD1. Germline V gene sequence: CDR1 SNHLY, CDR2 FYNNEI. The trim removed 5 bases at V and 1 base at J, leaving 5 bases unmatched. The CDR3 has 15 amino acids. CDR3 sequence: CASSQQGQSYNEQFF. The CDR3 DNA follows: TGTGCCAGCAGTCAGCAGGGACAGTCCTACAATGAGCAGTTCTTC.

In its sample, this clonotype was seen once. This sequence joins TRBV2 and TRBJ2-1; 8 bases map to TRBD2. Germline V gene data show CDR1 as SNHLY and CDR2 as FYNNEI. V shed 5 bases and J 0 bases; nucleotides not matched to a gene: 3. CDR3 length equals 15 residues. The CDR3 DNA sequence: TGTGCCAGCAGTAAGCGGGAGAGCTCCTACAATGAGCAGTTCTTC. Residues: CASSKRESSYNEQFF. Variable domain in full (rest from reference TRBV2 and TRBJ2-1): EPEVTQTPSHQVTQMGQEVILRCVPISNHLYFYWYRQILGQKVEFLVSFYNNEISEKSEIFDDQFSVERPDGSNFTLKIRSTKLEDSAMYFCASSKRESSYNEQFFGPGTRLTVL.

This chain connects TRBV6-5 to TRBJ2-1; D might be TRBD2 (5 bases). The germline CDR1 and CDR2 sequences are MNHEY and SVGAGI. Trimming stripped 7 bases from V and 7 bases from J, with 17 bases between. CDR3 length: 14 amino acids. CDR3 nucleotide sequence: TGTGCCAGCACCGTTGGTCGGAGAGGGAATGAGCAGTTCTTC. This encodes CASTVGRRGNEQFF.

The V and J genes are TRBV6-5 and TRBJ2-5; 7 nucleotides line up with TRBD2. Germline CDR1 reads MNHEY; CDR2 reads SVGAGI. The trim removed 6 bases at V and 3 bases at J, leaving 7 bases unmatched. CDR3 length: 14 amino acids. The DNA for the CDR3 is TGTGCCAGCAGCCAAGCTAGCGGAGAAGAGACCCAGTACTTC. This sequence encodes CASSQASGEETQYF.

The chain employs TRBV19 and TRBJ2-1; either TRBD1 or TRBD2 may fit D (6 bases each). Germline-derived CDR1 and CDR2 are LNHDA and SQIVND (reference sequence). The length of the CDR3 is 15 residues. The V gene lost 2 bases and the J gene lost 8 bases, with 16 bases spanning the gap. CDR3 in DNA: TGTGCCAGTAGTATAACGGGGGCGGGAATATATGAGCAGTTCTTC. It encodes CASSITGAGIYEQFF.

The chain employs TRBV5-1 and TRBJ1-2; 9 bases map to TRBD1. V lost 0 bases, J lost 6 bases, and 3 bases stayed unmatched. The CDR3 spans 14 residues. CDR1 and CDR2 (germline): SGHRS, YFSETQ. Written as DNA, the CDR3 is TGCGCCAGCAGCTTGGGGGACAGGGAGGATGGCTACACCTTC. Protein product: CASSLGDREDGYTF.

The rearrangement uses TRBV20-1 and TRBJ2-1, with D tentatively TRBD2 (6 bases). The CDR3 loop spans 15 amino acids. Trimming pared 6 bases from V and 4 bases from J, leaving 19 bases between. The germline CDR1 and CDR2 sequences are DFQATT and SNEGSKA (reference sequence). The CDR3 bases are TGCAGTGCACCTGAGCCCGGGAGAAAATACAATGAGCAGTTCTTC. It codes for CSAPEPGRKYNEQFF.

This chain uses TRBV10-3 with TRBJ2-2; 7 nucleotides agree with TRBD2. This CDR3 contains 15 residues. Germline CDR1 is ENHRY and CDR2 is SYGVKD. V lost 2 bases to trimming and J lost 4 bases; unmatched junction nucleotides: 4. The CDR3 nucleotides are TGTGCCATCAGTGAGACGTCGGGGGGCACCGGGGAGCTGTTTTTT. Its protein product is CAISETSGGTGELFF.

The chain joins TRBV12-3 or TRBV12-4 to TRBJ2-1; no clear D gene. Trimming took off 6 bases at V and 9 bases at J, with 18 bases between the two ends. This CDR3 contains 14 residues. The CDR3 region has the DNA TGTGCCAGCAGGGTCCCGAGCGAGAATAGTGAGCAGTTCTTC. It is translated as CASRVPSENSEQFF.

This clonotype was counted a few times. The V gene is TRBV7-2, the J gene TRBJ2-4, with TRBD1 identical over 8 bases. The trim removed 6 bases at V and 7 bases at J, leaving 2 bases unmatched. Germline V lookup: CDR1 SGHTA, CDR2 FQGNSA. The CDR3 contains 12 residues. The CDR3 DNA reads TGTGCCAGCAGAGGACAGGGCAACATTCAGTACTTC. Translated: CASRGQGNIQYF.